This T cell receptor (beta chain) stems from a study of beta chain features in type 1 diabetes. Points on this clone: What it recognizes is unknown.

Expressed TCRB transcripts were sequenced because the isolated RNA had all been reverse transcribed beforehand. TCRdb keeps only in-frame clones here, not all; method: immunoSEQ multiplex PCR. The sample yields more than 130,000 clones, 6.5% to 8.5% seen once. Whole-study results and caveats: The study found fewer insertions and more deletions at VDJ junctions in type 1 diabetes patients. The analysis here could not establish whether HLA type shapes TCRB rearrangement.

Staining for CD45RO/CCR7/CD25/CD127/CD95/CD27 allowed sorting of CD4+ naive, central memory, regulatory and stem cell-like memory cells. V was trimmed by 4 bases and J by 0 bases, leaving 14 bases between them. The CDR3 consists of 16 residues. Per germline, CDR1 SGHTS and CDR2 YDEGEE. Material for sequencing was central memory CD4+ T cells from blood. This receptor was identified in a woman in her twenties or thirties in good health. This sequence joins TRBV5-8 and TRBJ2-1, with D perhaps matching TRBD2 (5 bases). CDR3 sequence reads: CASSREAANSYNEQFF. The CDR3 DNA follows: TGTGCCAGCAGCCGAGAAGCGGCAAACTCCTACAATGAGCAGTTCTTC.